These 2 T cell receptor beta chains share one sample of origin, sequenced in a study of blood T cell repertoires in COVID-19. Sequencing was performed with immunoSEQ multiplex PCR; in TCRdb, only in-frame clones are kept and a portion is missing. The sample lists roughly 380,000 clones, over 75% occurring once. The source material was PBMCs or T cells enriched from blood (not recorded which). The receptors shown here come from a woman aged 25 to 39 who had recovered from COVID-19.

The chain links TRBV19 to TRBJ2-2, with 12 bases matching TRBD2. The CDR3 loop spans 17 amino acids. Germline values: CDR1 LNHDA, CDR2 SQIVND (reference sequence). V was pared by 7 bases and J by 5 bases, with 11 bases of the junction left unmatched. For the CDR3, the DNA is TGTGCCAGTACCGCACTAGCGGGGGGACCGGCAACCGGGGAGCTGTTTTTT. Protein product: CASTALAGGPATGELFF.

CDR3 sequence (DNA): TGTGCCAGCATACGGGACGGAGGGCTCAATCAGCCCCAGCATTTT. It yields the protein CASIRDGGLNQPQHF. V usage is TRBV6-5 and J usage is TRBJ1-5; a weak D match, TRBD1 (5 bases). CDR3 length: 15 residues. The V gene lost 7 bases and the J gene lost 3 bases, with 16 bases spanning the gap. Germline-derived CDR1 and CDR2 are MNHEY and SVGAGI.